This T cell receptor beta chain stems from a study of T-cell memory formation after mild COVID-19. Study-wide points: Pre-infection memory already had some responding clones, implying cross-reactive memory joined.

TCR alpha and TCR beta cDNA libraries with sample barcodes and UMIs came from 5'RACE using constant-segment primers. TCRdb redid the calling of the 5' RACE reads with MiXCR, one entry per CDR3 protein. Of about 270,000 distinct CDR3 sequences listed, under 20% are singletons. The sample holds many counts of this clonotype. Its antigen is unknown. The source material was PBMCs or a T cell subset sorted from them (not recorded which). The sequence came from a man aged 18 to 29 who had mild COVID-19 (a few samples of this study predate the infection). Cell type and time point are not known.

The CDR3 protein is CASSPDFTDTQYF. CDR3 DNA: TGTGCCAGCAGCCCCGACTTTACAGATACGCAGTATTTT. This chain connects TRBV7-3 to TRBJ2-3; D gene ambiguous. Germline V gene sequence: CDR1 SGHTA, CDR2 FQGTGA. The CDR3 runs 13 residues. The V and J ends lost 5 bases and 3 bases respectively, with 9 bases between them. Using reference TRBV7-3 and TRBJ2-3 for the parts outside the CDR3, the full variable domain is GAGVSQTPSNKVTEKGKYVELRCDPISGHTALYWYRQSLGQGPEFLIYFQGTGAADDSGLPNDRFFAVRPEGSVSTLKIQRTERGDSAVYLCASSPDFTDTQYFGPGTRLTVL.